The rows below give T cell receptor beta chains drawn from one sample of a study of T cells after yellow fever vaccination. Each CDR3 protein is one row after TCRdb ran MiXCR on the 5' RACE reads. Of 200,000 to 300,000 distinct CDR3 sequences listed, about 3.5% were seen once; the top ten hold over 15%. This specimen consisted of PBMCs, obtained 15 days after the yellow fever booster vaccination. The receptors were sampled from a young man who received the YFV17D yellow fever vaccine. CDR3s include the opening cysteine and the closing phenylalanine or tryptophan. D genes are given only for firm matches. The size field reads once, few, many, or a class for an expanded clone.

v_gene	j_gene	abundance	len	d_gene	CDR3aa	CDR3nt
TRBV15	TRBJ1-5	many	12	-	CATSISNQPQHF	TGTGCCACCAGCATTAGCAATCAGCCCCAGCATTTT
TRBV7-2	TRBJ2-5	many	16	TRBD2	CASGGGLAAARETQYF	TGTGCCAGCGGGGGGGGACTAGCCGCGGCCAGGGAGACCCAGTACTTC
TRBV7-2	TRBJ1-1	many	15	-	CASSLAPVMYTEAFF	TGTGCCAGCAGCTTAGCTCCCGTTATGTACACTGAAGCTTTCTTT
TRBV6-6	TRBJ1-1	many	15	TRBD1	CATLGKGATNTEAFF	TGTGCCACGTTGGGGAAGGGGGCTACGAACACTGAAGCTTTCTTT
TRBV20-1	TRBJ2-1	many	12	-	CSATTSGDEQFF	TGCAGTGCCACGACTAGTGGCGATGAGCAGTTCTTC
TRBV4-1	TRBJ2-5	many	15	TRBD2	CASSQTSGQGETQYF	TGCGCCAGCAGTCAGACTAGCGGGCAGGGAGAGACCCAGTACTTC
TRBV14	TRBJ2-1	many	15	-	CASSQVGGGPSEQFF	TGTGCCAGCAGCCAAGTTGGCGGGGGCCCTTCTGAGCAGTTCTTC
TRBV7-9	TRBJ2-7	many	15	TRBD2	CASSLGGGTTYEQYF	TGTGCCAGCAGCTTAGGCGGGGGTACCACCTACGAGCAGTACTTC
TRBV7-3	TRBJ2-3	many	15	-	CASSLAGALADTQYF	TGTGCCAGCAGCTTAGCGGGGGCGCTTGCGGATACGCAGTATTTT
TRBV29-1	TRBJ1-1	many	11	-	CSTRVNTEAFF	TGCAGCACACGGGTGAACACTGAAGCTTTCTTT